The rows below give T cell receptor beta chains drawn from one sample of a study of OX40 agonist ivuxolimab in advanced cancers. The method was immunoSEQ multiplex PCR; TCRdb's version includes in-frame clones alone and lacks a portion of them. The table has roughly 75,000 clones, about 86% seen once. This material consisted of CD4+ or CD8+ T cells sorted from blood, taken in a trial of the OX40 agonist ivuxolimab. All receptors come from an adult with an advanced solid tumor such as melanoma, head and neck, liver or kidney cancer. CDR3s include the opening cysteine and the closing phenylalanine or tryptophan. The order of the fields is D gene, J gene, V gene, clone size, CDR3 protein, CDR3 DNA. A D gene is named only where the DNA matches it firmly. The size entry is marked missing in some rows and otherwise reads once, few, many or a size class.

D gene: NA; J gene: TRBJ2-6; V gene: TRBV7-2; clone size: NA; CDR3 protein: CASTRGSGANVLTF; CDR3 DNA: TGTGCCAGCACACGGGGGTCCGGGGCCAACGTCCTGACTTTC
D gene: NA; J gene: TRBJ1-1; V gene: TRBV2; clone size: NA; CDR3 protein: CASNPRGGNTEAFF; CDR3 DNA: TGTGCCAGCAACCCGCGGGGCGGGAACACTGAAGCTTTCTTT
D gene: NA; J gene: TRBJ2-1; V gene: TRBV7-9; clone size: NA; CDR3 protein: CASSLSRDDNEQFF; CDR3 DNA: TGTGCCAGCAGCTTAAGCCGGGACGACAATGAGCAGTTCTTC
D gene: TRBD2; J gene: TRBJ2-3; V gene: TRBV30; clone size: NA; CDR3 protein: CAWTRTSGDTQYF; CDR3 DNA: TGTGCCTGGACCCGGACTAGCGGAGATACGCAGTATTTT
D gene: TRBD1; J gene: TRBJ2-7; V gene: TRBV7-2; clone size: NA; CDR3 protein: CASSLGQGAYEQYF; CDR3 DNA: TGTGCCAGCAGCTTAGGGCAGGGGGCTTACGAGCAGTACTTC
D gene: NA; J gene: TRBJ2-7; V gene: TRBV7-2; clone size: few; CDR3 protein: CASSLTGVVVYEQYF; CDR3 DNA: TGTGCCAGCAGCTTGACGGGAGTTGTAGTGTACGAGCAGTACTTC
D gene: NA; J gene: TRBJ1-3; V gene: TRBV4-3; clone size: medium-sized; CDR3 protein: CASSQGASGNTIYF; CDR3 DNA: TGCGCCAGCAGCCAAGGGGCGTCCGGAAACACCATATATTTT
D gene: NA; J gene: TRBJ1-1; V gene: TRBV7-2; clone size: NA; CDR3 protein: CASSFDSLNTEAFF; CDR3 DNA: TGTGCCAGCAGCTTCGACAGTCTGAACACTGAAGCTTTCTTT
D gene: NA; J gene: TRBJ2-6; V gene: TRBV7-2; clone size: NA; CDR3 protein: CASNLRGGTGANVLTF; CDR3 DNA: TGTGCCAGCAACCTGAGAGGTGGCACTGGGGCCAACGTCCTGACTTTC
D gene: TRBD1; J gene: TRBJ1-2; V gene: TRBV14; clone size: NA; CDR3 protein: CASSQGGTVRSGYTF; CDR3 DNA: TGTGCCAGCAGCCAAGGGGGGACAGTTCGTAGTGGCTACACCTTC